The entry below describes one TCR beta chain. The antigen remains undetermined. This entry comes from a study of long-term antiretroviral therapy in people with HIV. Study-level background: Specimens dating back about a decade before the 2015 immediate-ART recommendation are the oldest included.

Every specimen held between roughly 0.95-10 million cryopreserved PBMC. These were thawed and washed before DNA extraction. Survey-level immunoSEQ v3.0 assays were run. Clones were sequenced by immunoSEQ multiplex PCR, and TCRdb holds only the in-frame ones, with some missing. Of about 35,000 clones listed, around 86% were seen once; the top ten hold under 6.5%. Germline CDR1 and CDR2: SNHLY and FYNNEI. This CDR3 contains 12 residues. V was shortened by 6 bases and J by 4 bases, with 9 bases between the two germline ends. General study points: Nothing was known about ART adherence, viral resistance or changes in therapy.

The clonotype was recovered from a young man with HIV. The material was unsorted PBMCs, obtained 1 year after starting antiretroviral therapy. The V gene is TRBV2, the J gene TRBJ1-2, with D maybe TRBD1 (5 bases). The CDR3 DNA reads TGTGCCAGCAGGGACAACAGCTATGGCTACACCTTC. It is translated as CASRDNSYGYTF.